Sequencing of this T cell receptor (beta chain) was carried out in a study of blood T cell repertoires in COVID-19. Study-wide background: Specimens from acute and convalescent COVID-19 originated in the United States, Italy and Spain. T cells, B-cell-depleted T cells, or PBMCs provided the cDNA or gDNA that served as material.

In Seattle, patients joined the study during active infection and were tracked longitudinally. Repertoires were generated with immunoSEQ multiplex PCR, while TCRdb's copy carries only in-frame clones and drops some. The sample shows about 220,000 clones, approximately 78% of them seen only once. The CDR3 length is 12 residues. Looked up from germline, CDR1 is KGHSH and CDR2 is LQKENI. Germline trimming cut 5 bases from V and 9 bases from J; bases unmatched to any gene: 6. The V call is TRBV18, the J call TRBJ1-1, with 7 bases lining up with TRBD1. The sequencing sample was made of peripheral blood. This TCR was sampled from an elderly woman with COVID-19, enrolled during active disease. The CDR3 DNA is TGTGCCAGCTCAGGAGGGGGCCAAAAAGCTTTCTTT. This sequence encodes CASSGGGQKAFF.